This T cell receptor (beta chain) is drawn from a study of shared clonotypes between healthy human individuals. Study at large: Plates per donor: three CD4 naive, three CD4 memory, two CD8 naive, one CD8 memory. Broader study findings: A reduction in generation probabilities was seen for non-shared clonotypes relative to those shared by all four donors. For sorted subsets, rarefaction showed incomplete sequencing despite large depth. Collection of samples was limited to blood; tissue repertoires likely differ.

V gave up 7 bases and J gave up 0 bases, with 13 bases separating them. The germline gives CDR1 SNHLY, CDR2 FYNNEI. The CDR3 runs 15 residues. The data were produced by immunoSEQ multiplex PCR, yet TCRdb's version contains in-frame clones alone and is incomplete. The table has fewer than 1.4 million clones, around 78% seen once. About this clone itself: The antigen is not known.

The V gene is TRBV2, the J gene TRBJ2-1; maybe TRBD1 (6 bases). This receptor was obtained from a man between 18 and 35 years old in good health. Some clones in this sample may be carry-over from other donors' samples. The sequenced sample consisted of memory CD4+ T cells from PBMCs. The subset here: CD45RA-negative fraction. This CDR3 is CASTKDSPSYNEQFF. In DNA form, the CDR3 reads TGTGCCAGCACCAAGGACAGCCCCTCCTACAATGAGCAGTTCTTC. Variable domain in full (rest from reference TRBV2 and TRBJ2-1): EPEVTQTPSHQVTQMGQEVILRCVPISNHLYFYWYRQILGQKVEFLVSFYNNEISEKSEIFDDQFSVERPDGSNFTLKIRSTKLEDSAMYFCASTKDSPSYNEQFFGPGTRLTVL.